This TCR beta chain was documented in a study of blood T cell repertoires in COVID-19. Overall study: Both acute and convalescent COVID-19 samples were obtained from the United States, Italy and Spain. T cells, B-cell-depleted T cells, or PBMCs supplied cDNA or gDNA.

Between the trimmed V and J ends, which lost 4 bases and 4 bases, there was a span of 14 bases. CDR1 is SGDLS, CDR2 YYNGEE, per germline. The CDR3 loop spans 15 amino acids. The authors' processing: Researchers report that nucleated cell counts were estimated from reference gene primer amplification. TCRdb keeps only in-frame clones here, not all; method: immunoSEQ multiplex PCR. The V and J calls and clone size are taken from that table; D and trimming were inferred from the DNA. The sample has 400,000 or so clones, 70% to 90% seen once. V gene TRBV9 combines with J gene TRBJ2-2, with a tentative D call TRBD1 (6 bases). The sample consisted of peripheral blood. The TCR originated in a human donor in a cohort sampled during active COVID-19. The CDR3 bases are TGTGCCAGCAGCCCTCCGGGACAAACCACCGGGGAGCTGTTTTTT. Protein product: CASSPPGQTTGELFF.